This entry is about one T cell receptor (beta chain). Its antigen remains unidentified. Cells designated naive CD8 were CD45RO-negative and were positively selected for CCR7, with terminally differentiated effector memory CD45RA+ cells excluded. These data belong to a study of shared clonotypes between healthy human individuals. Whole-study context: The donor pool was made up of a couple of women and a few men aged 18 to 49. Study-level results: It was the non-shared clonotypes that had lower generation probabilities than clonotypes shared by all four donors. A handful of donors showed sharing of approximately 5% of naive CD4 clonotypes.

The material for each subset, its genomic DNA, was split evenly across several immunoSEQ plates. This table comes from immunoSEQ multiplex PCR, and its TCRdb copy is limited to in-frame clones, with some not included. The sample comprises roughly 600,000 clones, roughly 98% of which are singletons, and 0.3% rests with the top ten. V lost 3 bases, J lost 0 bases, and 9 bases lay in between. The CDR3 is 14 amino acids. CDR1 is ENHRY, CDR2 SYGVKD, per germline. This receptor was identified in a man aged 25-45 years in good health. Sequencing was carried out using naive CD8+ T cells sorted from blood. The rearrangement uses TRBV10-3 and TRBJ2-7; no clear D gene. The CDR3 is CAISDPESSYEQYF. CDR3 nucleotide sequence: TGTGCCATCAGTGATCCAGAAAGCTCCTACGAGCAGTACTTC.